This T cell receptor beta chain was captured by sequencing in a study of blood T cell repertoires in COVID-19. Study summary: Whether acute or convalescent, the COVID-19 samples came from the United States, Italy and Spain. T cells, B-cell-depleted T cells, or PBMCs provided the cDNA or gDNA that served as material.

In the original analysis: Amplified reference gene primers provided the basis for estimating nucleated cell counts. Sequencing was performed with immunoSEQ multiplex PCR; in TCRdb, only in-frame clones are kept and a portion is missing. That table supplies the V and J calls and clone size; D and trimming were determined from the DNA. The sample includes approximately 90,000 clones, around 84% of them seen just once. The CDR3 runs 15 residues. The V gene end was trimmed by 5 bases and the J gene end by 3 bases; junction bases not matched to a gene: 4. Germline-derived CDR1 and CDR2 are LGHDT and YNNKEL (reference sequence).

Sample: peripheral blood. The chain employs TRBV3-1 (or the pseudogene TRBV3-2) and TRBJ2-1, with 10 nucleotides matching TRBD2. The receptor was derived from a man at least 80 years old with acute or convalescent COVID-19. The CDR3 here is CASSVPSGSYNEQFF. DNA of the CDR3: TGTGCCAGCAGCGTCCCTAGCGGGAGCTACAATGAGCAGTTCTTC.